Below are 3 T cell receptor beta chains sequenced from a single sample in a study of shared clonotypes between healthy human individuals. Data came from immunoSEQ multiplex PCR; TCRdb stores just in-frame clones and leaves some out. The profile shows over a million clones, around four fifths of them singletons. The sequenced sample was memory CD4+ T cells sorted from blood. As to subset: CD45RA-negative fraction. All receptors come from a man aged 18 to 29 in good health.

V and J are TRBV5-4 and TRBJ2-2; a possible D gene is TRBD2 (5 bases). CDR1 SGHNT and CDR2 YYREEE come from the germline V gene (reference sequence). The CDR3 runs 15 residues. V was shortened by 2 bases and J by 7 bases, with 15 bases between the two germline ends. The CDR3: CASSFGSTGIGELFF. The CDR3 coding sequence is TGTGCCAGCAGCTTCGGGTCGACCGGGATCGGGGAGCTGTTTTTT. Variable domain in full (rest from reference TRBV5-4 and TRBJ2-2): ETGVTQSPTHLIKTRGQQVTLRCSSQSGHNTVSWYQQALGQGPQFIFQYYREEENGRGNFPPRFSGLQFPNYSSELNVNALELDDSALYLCASSFGSTGIGELFFGEGSRLTVL.

The rearrangement links TRBV2 to TRBJ2-1, with TRBD2 identical over 7 bases. The CDR3 totals 14 residues. Trimming took 6 bases from V and 4 from J; bases not matched to a gene: 6. Germline V gives CDR1 SNHLY, CDR2 FYNNEI. The chain's CDR3 is CASRFSGLYNEQFF. CDR3 bases: TGTGCCAGCAGATTTAGCGGGTTGTACAATGAGCAGTTCTTC.

V usage is TRBV19 and J usage is TRBJ2-5, with D possibly TRBD2 on 5 matching bases. Germline V lookup: CDR1 LNHDA, CDR2 SQIVND (reference sequence). The CDR3 covers 14 residues. The germline V and J ends were trimmed by 6 bases and 4 bases, with 15 bases remaining between them. The CDR3, as DNA: TGTGCCAGTAGCCGGGAACGGCTCTCAGAGACCCAGTACTTC. Protein sequence: CASSRERLSETQYF.